The following is a T cell receptor beta chain sequence with its context. The sample holds a few counts of this clone. It lacks a known antigen. Base qualities are not at hand, and no much larger clone is one base apart. The library was generated by the immunoSEQ multiplex PCR assay. A mixture of 60 forward primers for TCR Vbeta segments and 13 reverse primers for TCR Jbeta segments was used in the multiplex PCR. The CDR3 region of rearranged TCR beta genes was amplified from genomic DNA by a multiplex PCR assay. On the Illumina HiSeq System, the amplified TCR beta libraries were sequenced as 87-base-pair reads. The original pipeline was this. A later analysis counted 75 million to 100 million unique TCR beta chains across the 500 to 850 repertoires, and 9.5 million to 11 million of these chains were shared by at least two donors. To remove PCR and sequencing errors, raw reads were error-corrected and collapsed into unique sequences using a nearest-neighbor algorithm that merged closely related sequences. CDR3 sequences were aligned to IMGT reference sequences to assign V, D and J gene segments. For a sequence to be retained, a match of at least six nucleotides to both a V gene segment and a J gene segment was required. Rearrangements were called productive when the CDR3 lacked stop codons and stayed in frame with V and J; all others were non-productive. Following IMGT convention, CDR3 was defined as the stretch from the second conserved V-encoded cysteine up to the conserved J-encoded phenylalanine. In an earlier analysis of roughly 610 of the donors, sequences lacking an unambiguous match to a single V gene segment were excluded. An earlier analysis of approximately 590 of the donors classified V segments as functional when productive rearrangements were above 56.7% and as segregating when the standard deviation between donors was above 5%. To diagnose cytomegalovirus status from the catalog of TCR beta chain sequences, a statistical classification framework was built. V and J gene assignment, in a later analysis, came from comparing TCR nucleotide sequences with IMGT/GENE-DB human TR gene sequences. A later analysis assigned CDR3 sequences and most-parsimonious VDJ recombination scenarios with the TCRdist pipeline. In a later analysis, each TCR beta chain was defined by its CDR3 amino acid sequence together with its V-gene family, and reads without a unique V-gene family were excluded. In a later analysis, fewer than 650 highly shared, low-generation-probability nucleotide sequences were removed to address suspected cross-contamination and a sequencing artifact. For each public chain, a later analysis derived a clonal expansion index from normalized ranks of inferred template counts within each repertoire. In a later analysis, generation probabilities were computed using a VDJ recombination model fitted to out-of-frame rearrangements, and the results were checked against IGoR. Hypergeometric tests were used in a later analysis to score TCR-TCR, TCR-HLA and TCR-CMV co-occurrence, with a repertoire-size bias correction applied to the TCR pairs. A later analysis estimated false discovery rates by permuting HLA or CMV assignments 20 times. In a later analysis, co-occurring TCRs were grouped using DBSCAN, with TCRdist sequence similarity added in when clustering inside HLA-allele-positive subsets. Repertoires with fewer than 30,000 or more than 120,000 public chains were left out of co-occurrence clustering, as were five repertoires with anomalous nucleotide sharing. The clones in this table, taken by TCRdb from immuneACCESS, are in-frame only. Not every clone is retained; where verified, under half of the shortfall comes from an unresolved V gene, and the cause of the rest is unknown. V and J calls and clone size are as listed in that table; D and trimming were resolved from the DNA. A total of 95,000 to 150,000 clones appear in this sample, over 15% of them only once. The biggest ten clones account for about 2% of the sample.

This sample stems from a study of cytomegalovirus exposure and HLA in healthy donors (dated by TCRdb to 2017 to 2019). Regarding the complete study: In an earlier analysis of about 560 of the donors, approximately 260 Gb of sequence data and about 110 million unique TCR beta sequences from 150 million to 200 million T cells were reported. An early release covering approximately 600 HLA-typed donors comprised approximately 290 gigabases of sequencing data and tens of millions of unique TCR sequences. Of the roughly 400 genotyped donors, approximately 83% fell in the genetic ancestry cluster associated with self-reported Caucasian donors. The aim of the study was to test whether cataloging public T cell receptors could identify signatures of past pathogen exposure. The study profiled the T cell repertoires of about 640 subjects by immunosequencing and related them to cytomegalovirus serostatus. In addition to the first cohort of 666 subjects, a separate validation cohort of approximately 130 different subjects was used. The study combined high-throughput TCR immunosequencing, statistical association of individual TCRs with disease status, and machine learning to predict cytomegalovirus infection status. A later analysis re-analyzed previously published TCR beta repertoires from roughly 630 donors and added high-resolution HLA genotyping to study TCR occurrence patterns. Rather than using new phenotypic data, the later analysis identified candidate immune exposures from TCR beta sequences and from how often those sequences occurred across donors. An earlier analysis of fewer than 700 of the donors applied high-throughput TCR beta sequencing to assess whether each TCR beta V gene segment acted as functional or pseudogenic. Donor age, sex, ethnicity and CMV serostatus were collected together with the repertoire data. Genome-wide SNP genotypes for about three fifths of the roughly 700 donors were used in a later genetic analysis, which treated that subset as a discovery cohort. Every repertoire in the discovery cohort had been generated on one and the same sequencing platform. HLA typing included class I and class II loci at four-digit resolution. Typing coverage varied by locus: about 620-630 donors for A, B, C, DRB1 and DQB1; roughly 520 for DQA1; approximately 610 for DPA1; fewer than 480 for DPB1. A few DR-DQ haplotypes were treated as single units for association and clustering because of strong linkage in the cohort. Among 300 to 500 genotyped donors of the cohort, an average of about 240,000 unique TCR beta nucleotide sequences was sequenced per donor, of which about 20% were non-productive.

The cohort consisted of fewer than 700 healthy bone marrow donors. All cohort members were sampled while nominally healthy, although unrecorded immune exposures were likely present. The donor was CMV seronegative and was included in the group of a few hundred seronegative cohort members. Every donor gave a peripheral blood sample, and the peripheral blood mononuclear cells from that sample were used for TCR beta sequencing. Genomic DNA was extracted from the blood cell samples with the Qiagen DNeasy Blood Extraction Kit. Beyond this particular receptor, the publication reports: A further reported finding was that TCR beta sequences accurately predicted the HLA-A and HLA-B alleles for most subjects in the first cohort. Only TCR beta chains were sequenced in this cohort, and the absence of alpha or paired-chain data limited detectable features. Linkage disequilibrium might explain the correlated functional status among segregating V segments, but an unknown experimental factor could not be ruled out. When HLA alleles, especially DR and DQ, strongly co-occurred, attributing TCR associations to individual alleles was difficult. Some IMGT-functional V segments, including TRBV6-2 and TRBV6-3, could not be distinguished by the 87-base-pair reads and were therefore excluded. Across donors, most TCR sequences were observed very rarely, whereas some public TCRs were present in many individuals. According to the authors, the approach could potentially be generalized to other disease states and immunological phenotypes. In a later genetic analysis, a missense DCLRE1C variant was associated with V-gene and J-gene trimming of TCR beta chains, and the association was replicated in an independent cohort. In a later analysis, TCR association rates were found to vary across HLA loci, with the most associated TCRs seen for DRB1 alleles and the fewest for HLA-C alleles. HLA typing was unavailable for some donors at each locus, so association tests used only the typed subset. The study gave a list of 150 to 200 TCR beta chains associated with cytomegalovirus. Broadly in line with IMGT annotations, most TCR beta V segments showed up in productive rearrangements about 90% or about 30% of the time in an earlier analysis of 587 of the donors. Roughly uniform sequencing depth across donors was assumed in presence/absence analyses, although this assumption may not hold. The sequencing pipeline was judged likely to have produced a cluster of highly shared sequence variants as a technical artifact. The earlier analysis of 450 to 700 of the donors excluded some 15 rarely observed V segments, including chromosome 9 orphons, because counts were too low. In a later analysis, several top co-occurrence clusters were reported to appear linked to parvovirus B19, influenza, CMV and Epstein-Barr virus. In vitro tests confirmed that three of the cytomegalovirus-associated TCR beta chains recognize cytomegalovirus antigens. The classifier was reported to diagnose cytomegalovirus status with high specificity and sensitivity in both the original cohort and the validation cohort. Specific HLA alleles were associated with about 17,000 TCR beta sequences at a false discovery rate of 0.05 in a later analysis. For the cohort, immune exposure information was limited to CMV serostatus. In a later analysis, most CMV-associated TCR beta chains were found to appear HLA-restricted, with HLA associations seemingly driven largely by CMV exposure. According to a later genetic analysis, donors in an Asian-associated ancestry cluster had fewer N-insertions in productive TCRs than the approximately 690-donor mean. In a later analysis, HLA-associated TCR beta chains were found to be more clonally expanded and to have lower generation probabilities than equally common non-associated chains.

The CDR3 goes from the cysteine to the phenylalanine over 13 residues. CDR3 DNA only is kept here, 39 bases in frame from base 1. At the junction V is shortened by 5 bases and J by 0 bases, with 9 bases in between. As encoded in the germline V gene, CDR1 is SQVTM while CDR2 is ANQGSEA. The source material was PBMCs. This sequence originates from a woman aged 18-29 years in good health and CMV-seronegative. The rearranged chain carries TRBV29-1 and TRBJ2-3, with the D gene too uncertain to name. The DNA reads as follows: TGCAGCGTTTGTGCGGTGAGCACAGATACGCAGTATTTT. Its amino acids are CSVCAVSTDTQYF.